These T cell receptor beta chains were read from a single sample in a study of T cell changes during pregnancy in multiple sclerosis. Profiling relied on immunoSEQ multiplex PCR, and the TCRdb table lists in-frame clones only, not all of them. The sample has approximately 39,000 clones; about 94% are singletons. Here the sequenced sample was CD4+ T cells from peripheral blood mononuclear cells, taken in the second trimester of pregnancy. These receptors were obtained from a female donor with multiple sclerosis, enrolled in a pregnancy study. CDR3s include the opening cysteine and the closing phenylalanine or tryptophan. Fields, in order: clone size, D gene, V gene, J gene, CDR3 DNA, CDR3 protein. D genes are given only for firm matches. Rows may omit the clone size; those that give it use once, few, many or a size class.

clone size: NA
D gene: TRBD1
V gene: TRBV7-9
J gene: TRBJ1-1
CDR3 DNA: TGTGCCAGCAGTTCCGACAGGGTGAACACTGAAGCTTTCTTT
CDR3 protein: CASSSDRVNTEAFF

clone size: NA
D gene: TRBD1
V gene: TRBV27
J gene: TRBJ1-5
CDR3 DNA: TGTGCCAGCAGCGGACAGGGGGAGTATCAGCCCCAGCATTTT
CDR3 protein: CASSGQGEYQPQHF

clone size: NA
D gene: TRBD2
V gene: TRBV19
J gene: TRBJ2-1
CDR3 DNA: TGTGCCAGTAGTATCGGGGCTAGCGGGGCCGCTGACAATGAGCAGTTCTTC
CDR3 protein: CASSIGASGAADNEQFF

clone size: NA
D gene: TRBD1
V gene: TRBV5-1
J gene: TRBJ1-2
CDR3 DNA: TGCGCCAGCAGCGGAACAGGGGGCCGCTATGGCTACACCTTC
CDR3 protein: CASSGTGGRYGYTF

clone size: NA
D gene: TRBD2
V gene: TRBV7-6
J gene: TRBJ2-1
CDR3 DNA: TGTGCCAGCAGTCCACTAGCGGGGGCGGGCAATGAGCAGTTCTTC
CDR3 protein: CASSPLAGAGNEQFF

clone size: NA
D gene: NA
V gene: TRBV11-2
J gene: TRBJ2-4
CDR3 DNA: TGTGCCAGCAGCTTACGAGTAGCCAAAAACATTCAGTACTTC
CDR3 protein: CASSLRVAKNIQYF

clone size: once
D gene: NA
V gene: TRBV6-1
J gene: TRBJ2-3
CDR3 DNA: TGTGCCAGCAGTGAAGTAAGCACAGATACGCAGTATTTT
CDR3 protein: CASSEVSTDTQYF

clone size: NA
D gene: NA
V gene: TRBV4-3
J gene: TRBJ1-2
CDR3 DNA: TGCGCCAGCAGCCAAGATATTTTAGGAGGTTATGGCTACACCTTC
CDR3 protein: CASSQDILGGYGYTF

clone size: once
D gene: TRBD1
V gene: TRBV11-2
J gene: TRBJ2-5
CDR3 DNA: TGTGCCAGCAGTTCCATCCGGGACAGGGGCTTGGAGACCCAGTACTTC
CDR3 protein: CASSSIRDRGLETQYF

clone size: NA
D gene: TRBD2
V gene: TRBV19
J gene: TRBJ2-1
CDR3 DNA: TGTGCCAGTAGTACTGCCGGGACTAATTGGGGAGGGTTCCTTTACAATGAGCAGTTCTTC
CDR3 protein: CASSTAGTNWGGFLYNEQFF

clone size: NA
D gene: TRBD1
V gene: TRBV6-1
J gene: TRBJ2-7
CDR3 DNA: TGTGCCAGCAGCTCCGGGACAGTCGCCTACGAGCAGTACTTC
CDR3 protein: CASSSGTVAYEQYF

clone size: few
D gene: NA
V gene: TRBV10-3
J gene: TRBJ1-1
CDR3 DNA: TGTGCCATCAGTGGACAGGTTGGGAACACTGAAGCTTTCTTT
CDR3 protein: CAISGQVGNTEAFF

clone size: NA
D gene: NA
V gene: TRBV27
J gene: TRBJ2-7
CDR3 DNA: TGTGCCAGCAGTTTTGGCAGGCCCTACGAGCAGTACTTC
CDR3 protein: CASSFGRPYEQYF

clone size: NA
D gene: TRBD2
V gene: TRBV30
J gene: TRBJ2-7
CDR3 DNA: TGTGCCTGGAGTGGGACTAGCGGGGGTTACGAGCAGTACTTC
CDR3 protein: CAWSGTSGGYEQYF

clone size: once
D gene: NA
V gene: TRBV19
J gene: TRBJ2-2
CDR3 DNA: TGTGCCAGTAGCCCAGGGTATGACACCGGGGAGCTGTTTTTT
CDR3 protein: CASSPGYDTGELFF

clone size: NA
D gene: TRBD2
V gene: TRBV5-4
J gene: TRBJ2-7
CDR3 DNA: TGTGCCAGCAGCGCGACTAGCACCTACGAGCAGTACTTC
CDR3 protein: CASSATSTYEQYF

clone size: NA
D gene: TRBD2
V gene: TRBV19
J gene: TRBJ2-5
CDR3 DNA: TGTGCCAGTAGTATAATGGGCGGGAGGGTACAAGAGACCCAGTACTTC
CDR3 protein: CASSIMGGRVQETQYF

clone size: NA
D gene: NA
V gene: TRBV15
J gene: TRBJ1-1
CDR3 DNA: TGTGCCACCAGCAGAGGGGGGGGAATCGGTGAAGCTTTCTTT
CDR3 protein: CATSRGGGIGEAFF

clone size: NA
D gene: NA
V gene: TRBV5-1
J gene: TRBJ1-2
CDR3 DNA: TGCGCCAGCAGCTTCGACAGGCGCAATGGCTACACCTTC
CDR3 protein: CASSFDRRNGYTF

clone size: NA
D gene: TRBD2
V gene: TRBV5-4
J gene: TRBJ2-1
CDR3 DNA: TGTGCCAGCAGCTGGGAGGGCCGAAGCTCCTACAATGAGCAGTTCTTC
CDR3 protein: CASSWEGRSSYNEQFF

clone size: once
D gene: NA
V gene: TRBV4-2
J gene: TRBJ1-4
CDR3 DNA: TGTGCCAGCAGCCAAGATAGCGGCAGGCAAAATGAAAAACTGTTTTTT
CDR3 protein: CASSQDSGRQNEKLFF

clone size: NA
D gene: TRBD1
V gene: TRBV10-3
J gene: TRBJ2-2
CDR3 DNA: TGTGCCATCAGTGGGACAGGGGACACCGGGGAGCTGTTTTTT
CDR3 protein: CAISGTGDTGELFF

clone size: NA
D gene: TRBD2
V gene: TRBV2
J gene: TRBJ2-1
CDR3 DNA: TGTGCCAGCAGTCCTCCTCGGCGGGGGGTATTCAGGGATGAGCAGTTCTTC
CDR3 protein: CASSPPRRGVFRDEQFF

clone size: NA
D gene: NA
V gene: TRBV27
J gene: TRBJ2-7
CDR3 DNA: TGTGCCAGCAGTCCCTATAAGGGGTCCCTTTACGAGCAGTACTTC
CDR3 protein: CASSPYKGSLYEQYF

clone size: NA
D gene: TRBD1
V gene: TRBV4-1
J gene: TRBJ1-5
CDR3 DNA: TGCGCCAGCAGCCACCGGGACAGGGATTATAGCAATCAGCCCCAGCATTTT
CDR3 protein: CASSHRDRDYSNQPQHF

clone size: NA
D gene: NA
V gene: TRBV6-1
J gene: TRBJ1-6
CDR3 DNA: TGTGCCAGCAGTAGTCCGGGAGCCTATAATTCACCCCTCCACTTT
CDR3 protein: CASSSPGAYNSPLHF

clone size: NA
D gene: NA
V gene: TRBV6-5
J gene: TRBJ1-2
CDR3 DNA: TGTGCCAGCAGTCTCGAGGGGGAATATGGCTACACCTTC
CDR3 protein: CASSLEGEYGYTF

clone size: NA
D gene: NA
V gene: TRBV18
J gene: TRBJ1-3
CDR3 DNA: TGTGCCAGCTCACCAAGGCAGGCTGACCCCTCTGGAAACACCATATATTTT
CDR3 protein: CASSPRQADPSGNTIYF

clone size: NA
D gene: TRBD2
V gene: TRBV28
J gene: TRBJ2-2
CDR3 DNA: TGTGCCAGCAGTTTGTTAGCGGGAGGGCCCAACACCGGGGAGCTGTTTTTT
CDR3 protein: CASSLLAGGPNTGELFF

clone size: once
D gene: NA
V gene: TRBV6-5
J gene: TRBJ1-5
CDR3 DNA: TGTGCCAGCAGCCCCCTAGGGAGTAGCAATCAGCCCCAGCATTTT
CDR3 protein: CASSPLGSSNQPQHF

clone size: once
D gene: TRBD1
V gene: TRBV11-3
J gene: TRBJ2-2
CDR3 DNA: TGTGCCAGCAGCACCCGACAGGGCCTCGGGGAGCTGTTTTTT
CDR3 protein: CASSTRQGLGELFF

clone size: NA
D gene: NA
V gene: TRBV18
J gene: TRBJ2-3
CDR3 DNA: TGTGCCAGCTCACCGGCGCGGGGAAACACAGATACGCAGTATTTT
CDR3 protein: CASSPARGNTDTQYF

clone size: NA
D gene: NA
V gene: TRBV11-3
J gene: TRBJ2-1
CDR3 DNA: TGTGCCAGCAGCTTAGGTAGGACATCGGTTGAGCAGTTCTTC
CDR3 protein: CASSLGRTSVEQFF

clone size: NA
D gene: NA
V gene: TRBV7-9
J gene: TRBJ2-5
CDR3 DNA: TGTGCCAGCAGTCGCCGGGGGGAGACCCAGTACTTC
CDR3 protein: CASSRRGETQYF

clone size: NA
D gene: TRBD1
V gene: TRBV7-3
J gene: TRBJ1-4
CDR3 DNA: TGTGCCAGCAGCTTAGGAGGGGGCTCTAATGAAAAACTGTTTTTT
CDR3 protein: CASSLGGGSNEKLFF

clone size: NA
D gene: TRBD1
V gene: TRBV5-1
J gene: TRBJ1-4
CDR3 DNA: TGCGCCAGCAGCCGAGACAGGGGCGACGCGGAAAAACTGTTTTTT
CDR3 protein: CASSRDRGDAEKLFF

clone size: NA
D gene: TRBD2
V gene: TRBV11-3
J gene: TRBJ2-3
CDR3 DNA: TGTGCCAGCAGCGTGGGACTAGCGGGGGTCACAGATACGCAGTATTTT
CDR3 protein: CASSVGLAGVTDTQYF

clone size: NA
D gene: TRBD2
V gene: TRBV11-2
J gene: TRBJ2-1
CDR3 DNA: TGTGCCAGCAGCGCTCGACTAGCGGGAGTTCATGAGCAGTTCTTC
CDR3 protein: CASSARLAGVHEQFF

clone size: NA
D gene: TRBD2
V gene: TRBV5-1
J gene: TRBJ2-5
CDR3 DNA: TGCGCCAGCAGCTCCTCGGGGGGGCCCCCAGAGACCCAGTACTTC
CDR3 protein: CASSSSGGPPETQYF

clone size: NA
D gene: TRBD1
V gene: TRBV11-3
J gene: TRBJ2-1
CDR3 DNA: TGTGCCAGCAGCCAAGGACAGGAGATCTACAATGAGCAGTTCTTC
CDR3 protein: CASSQGQEIYNEQFF

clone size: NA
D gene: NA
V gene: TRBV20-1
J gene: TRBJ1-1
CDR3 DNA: TGCAGTGCTAGAGAGCGGGCTGAAGCTTTCTTT
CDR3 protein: CSARERAEAFF

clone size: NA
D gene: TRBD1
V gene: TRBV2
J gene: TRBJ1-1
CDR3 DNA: TGTGCCAGCATGGAGGGACAGGGGTTGGGAAACACTGAAGCTTTCTTT
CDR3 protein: CASMEGQGLGNTEAFF

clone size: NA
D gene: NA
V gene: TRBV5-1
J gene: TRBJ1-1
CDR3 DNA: TGCGCCAGCAGCACCCAAGGGGGGAACACTGAAGCTTTCTTT
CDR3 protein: CASSTQGGNTEAFF

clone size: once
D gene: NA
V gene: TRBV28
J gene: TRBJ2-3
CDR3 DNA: TGTGCCAGCAGTGAGTTAGCCAGCACAGATACGCAGTATTTT
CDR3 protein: CASSELASTDTQYF

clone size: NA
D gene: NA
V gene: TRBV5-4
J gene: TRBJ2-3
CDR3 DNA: TGTGCCAGCAGCTTGGGACAGCGCACAGATACGCAGTATTTT
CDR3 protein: CASSLGQRTDTQYF

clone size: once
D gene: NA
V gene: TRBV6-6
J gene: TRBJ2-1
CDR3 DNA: TGTGCCAGCAGGGGGCAGGCTAGCTCCTACAATGAGCAGTTCTTC
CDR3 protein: CASRGQASSYNEQFF

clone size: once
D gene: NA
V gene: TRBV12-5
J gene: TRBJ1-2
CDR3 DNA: TGTGCTAGTGCCATTTCGGGGGGCAGGGATAGTGGCTACACCTTC
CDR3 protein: CASAISGGRDSGYTF

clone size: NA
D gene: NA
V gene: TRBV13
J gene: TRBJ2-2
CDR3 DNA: TGTGGGGTCCTAGTAACCGGGGAGCTGTTTTTT
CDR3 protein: CGVLVTGELFF

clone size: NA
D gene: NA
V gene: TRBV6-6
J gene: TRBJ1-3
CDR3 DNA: TGTGCCAGCAGTTACTCGATTCAGGGGATGGGAAACACCATATATTTT
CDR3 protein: CASSYSIQGMGNTIYF